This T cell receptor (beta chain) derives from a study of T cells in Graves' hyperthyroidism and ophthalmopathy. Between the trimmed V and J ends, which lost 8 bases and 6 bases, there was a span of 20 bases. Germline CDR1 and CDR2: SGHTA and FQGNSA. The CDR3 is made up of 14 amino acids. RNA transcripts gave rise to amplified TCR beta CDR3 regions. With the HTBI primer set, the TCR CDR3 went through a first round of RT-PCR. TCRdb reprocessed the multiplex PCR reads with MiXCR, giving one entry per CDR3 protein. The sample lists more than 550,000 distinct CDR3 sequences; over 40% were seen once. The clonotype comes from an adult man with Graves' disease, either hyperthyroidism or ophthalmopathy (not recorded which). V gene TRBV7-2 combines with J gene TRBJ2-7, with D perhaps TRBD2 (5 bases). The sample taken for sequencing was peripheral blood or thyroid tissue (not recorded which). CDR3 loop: CASAVAQVRGEQYF. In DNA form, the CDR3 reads TGTGCCAGCGCGGTAGCCCAAGTCCGGGGCGAGCAGTACTTC.